Listed here are 22 T cell receptor beta chains from one sample, sequenced in a study of CD8 T cells in Susac syndrome. With random hexamers, reverse transcription was performed on roughly 0.5 to 1 ug of RNA. TCRdb recomputed calls from the immunoSEQ multiplex PCR reads with MiXCR, one row per CDR3 protein. The data contain over 150,000 distinct CDR3 sequences, over 85% of them singletons. Sequencing input: CD4+ T cells from PBMCs. The receptors here all came from a human donor with multiple sclerosis.

CDR3 coding DNA: TGCAGTGCTCGAACACTAGCGGCCTCACATGAGCAGTTCTTC. This translates into CSARTLAASHEQFF. The chain combines TRBV20-1 with TRBJ2-1; 8 nucleotides agree with TRBD2. This CDR3 comprises 14 residues. V trimming: 5 bases; J trimming: 8 bases; junction bases outside the gene matches: 11. Germline CDR1 reads DFQATT; CDR2 reads SNEGSKA (reference sequence).

This rearrangement joins TRBV10-3 to TRBJ2-3; D call uncertain. V dropped 4 bases and J dropped 2 bases, with 16 bases sitting between them. Germline-derived CDR1 and CDR2 are ENHRY and SYGVKD. The CDR3 has 16 amino acids. The CDR3 loop reads CAISGGFSTPTDTQYF. The CDR3 DNA reads as TGTGCCATCAGTGGTGGATTTTCGACCCCCACAGATACGCAGTATTTT.

The CDR3 DNA sequence: TGTGCCAGCAGCGTAGGGGGTGGGCAGGAGACCCAGTACTTC. It yields the protein CASSVGGGQETQYF. The rearrangement joins TRBV9 to TRBJ2-5; D gene ambiguous. V was cut by 0 bases and J by 5 bases, with 11 bases left in between. Germline assignment: CDR1 SGDLS and CDR2 YYNGEE. This CDR3 has 14 amino acids.

This chain connects TRBV28 to TRBJ2-7; no definite D call. Trimming left V 5 bases short and J 4 bases short, with 6 bases between. This CDR3 is 11 amino acids long. Germline CDR1 reads MDHEN; CDR2 reads SYDVKM. In DNA form, the CDR3 reads TGTGCCAGCAGTGCTAATTACGAGCAGTACTTC. It specifies CASSANYEQYF.

This sequence joins TRBV7-9 and TRBJ1-1; D may be TRBD1 (5 bases). CDR3 length: 13 residues. Trimming took off 8 bases at V and 1 base at J, with 11 bases between the two ends. Germline CDR1 SEHNR, CDR2 FQNEAQ (reference sequence). CDR3 sequence (DNA): TGTGCCAGCGGGGGAGGAGGGAACACTGAAGCTTTCTTT. Protein product: CASGGGGNTEAFF.

J is TRBJ2-5 and V is TRBV29-1; D ambiguous. Trimming pared 4 bases from V and 5 bases from J, leaving 14 bases between. This CDR3 spans 13 amino acids. CDR1 is SQVTM, CDR2 ANQGSEA, per germline. CDR3 amino acids: CSVGPVTPETQYF. CDR3 coding DNA: TGCAGCGTTGGGCCCGTGACGCCGGAGACCCAGTACTTC.

The chain employs TRBV19 and TRBJ2-7, with a weak D call TRBD2 (5 bases). The CDR3 is 16 amino acids. CDR1 is LNHDA and CDR2 is SQIVND in the germline V gene (reference sequence). V was trimmed by 3 bases and J by 1 base, leaving 16 bases between them. CDR3 DNA sequence: TGTGCCAGTAGTATCTTTAGCGTCGGTGGGTCCTACGAGCAGTACTTC. It yields the protein CASSIFSVGGSYEQYF.

V usage is TRBV12-3 or TRBV12-4 and J usage is TRBJ1-1; D gene uncertain. Trimming removed 5 bases at V and 4 bases at J, with 11 bases between. The CDR3 consists of 13 residues. The CDR3, as DNA: TGTGCCAGCAGTACCTTTGAGGTCACTGAAGCTTTCTTT. It specifies CASSTFEVTEAFF.

The gene calls are TRBV6-2 or TRBV6-3 and TRBJ1-4; D is undetermined. In germline, CDR1 is MNHEY, CDR2 SVGEGT. With 8 bases removed from V and 0 bases from J, the gap between germline ends came to 16 bases. This CDR3 comprises 16 residues. The DNA of the CDR3 is TGTGCCAGCCATCCGGTCCCGACCGCAACTAATGAAAAACTGTTTTTT. Translating gives CASHPVPTATNEKLFF.

This rearrangement joins TRBV3-1 to TRBJ2-7, with D maybe TRBD2 (6 bases). CDR1 and CDR2 from the germline V gene are LGHDT and YNNKEL (reference sequence). The V gene lost 0 bases and the J gene lost 5 bases, with 14 bases spanning the gap. The CDR3 is 15 amino acids. The CDR3 DNA is TGTGCCAGCAGCCAAGAGATAGCGGCGATGCACGAGCAGTACTTC. Its translation: CASSQEIAAMHEQYF.

This sequence joins TRBV4-2 and TRBJ2-1; 12 bases match TRBD2. The CDR3 sequence is 18 residues long. Trimming at V came to 0 bases and at J to 0 bases, leaving 3 bases not matched to a gene. Germline V gene data show CDR1 as LGHNA and CDR2 as YNFKEQ. The CDR3 spells CASSQETSGGPSYNEQFF. The CDR3 coding sequence is TGTGCCAGCAGCCAAGAAACTAGCGGGGGGCCCTCCTACAATGAGCAGTTCTTC.

The chain has TRBV28 and TRBJ1-1; 7 bases are a match to TRBD1. CDR3 size: 13 residues. The germline CDR1 and CDR2 sequences are MDHEN and SYDVKM. The V and J ends lost 7 bases and 5 bases, in that order; junction bases with no gene match: 7. CDR3: CASTFSGGTEAFF. DNA for the CDR3: TGTGCCAGCACTTTCTCAGGGGGGACTGAAGCTTTCTTT.

The chain has TRBV5-1 and TRBJ2-3, with 7 positions matching TRBD2. V shed 0 bases, J shed 2 bases, and the junction held 9 bases outside the gene matches. Germline V gene sequence: CDR1 SGHRS, CDR2 YFSETQ. The CDR3 totals 17 residues. This CDR3 reads CASSLGRAGWDTDTQYF. CDR3 DNA sequence: TGCGCCAGCAGCTTGGGCCGAGCGGGATGGGACACAGATACGCAGTATTTT. Full variable domain (missing parts from reference TRBV5-1 and TRBJ2-3): KAGVTQTPRYLIKTRGQQVTLSCSPISGHRSVSWYQQTPGQGLQFLFEYFSETQRNKGNFPGRFSGRQFSNSRSEMNVSTLELGDSALYLCASSLGRAGWDTDTQYFGPGTRLTVL.

V and J are TRBV2 and TRBJ2-3; the D gene is possibly TRBD2 (5 bases). V was shortened by 7 bases and J by 5 bases, with 16 bases between the two germline ends. Germline CDR1 reads SNHLY; CDR2 reads FYNNEI. The CDR3 is 14 residues long. The CDR3 sequence is CASNGRTYVDTQYF. DNA of the CDR3: TGTGCCAGCAATGGCCGGACTTACGTAGATACGCAGTATTTT.

The chain links TRBV19 to TRBJ1-5; D uncertain. The CDR3 covers 16 residues. Germline V CDR1 and CDR2: LNHDA, SQIVND (reference sequence). V was trimmed by 5 bases and J by 1 base, leaving 15 bases between them. The CDR3 nucleotides read TGTGCCAGTAGTCCCTTGCCCGGGGAGAGCAATCAGCCCCAGCATTTT. Translation gives CASSPLPGESNQPQHF.

This clonotype was detected only once. J is TRBJ1-3 and V is TRBV4-1; D gene ambiguous. The germline V and J ends were trimmed by 0 bases and 0 bases, with 9 bases remaining between them. Germline loops: CDR1 MGHRA, CDR2 YSYEKL. This CDR3 has 16 amino acids. The CDR3 DNA reads as TGCGCCAGCAGCCAAGAAATCAGCCTCTCTGGAAACACCATATATTTT. This translates into CASSQEISLSGNTIYF.

J is TRBJ1-1 and V is TRBV30, with D unresolved. Trimming removed 2 bases at V and 9 bases at J, with 10 bases between. Germline assignment: CDR1 GTSNPN and CDR2 SVGIG (reference sequence). The CDR3 loop spans 11 amino acids. DNA for the CDR3: TGTGCCTGGAGTCTAAATCCCAAAGCTTTCTTT. Its translation is CAWSLNPKAFF.

This rearrangement joins TRBV7-2 to TRBJ2-3; 13 bases line up with TRBD2. Losses at the gene ends were 1 base for V and 2 bases for J; bases not matched to a gene: 9. CDR3 length: 19 amino acids. CDR1 is SGHTA, CDR2 FQGNSA, per germline. In DNA form, the CDR3 reads TGTGCCAGCAGCTTAGACGGGGGACTAGCGGGAATTTACACAGATACGCAGTATTTT. Translating it yields CASSLDGGLAGIYTDTQYF.

The chain has TRBV19 and TRBJ2-2; 7 positions agree with TRBD1. After removal of 3 bases from V and 1 base from J, the junction contained 2 bases not matched to a gene. The CDR3 covers 15 residues. Germline assignment: CDR1 LNHDA and CDR2 SQIVND (reference sequence). In DNA form, the CDR3 reads TGTGCCAGTAGTATGAGACAGGGGAACACCGGGGAGCTGTTTTTT. Translated: CASSMRQGNTGELFF. Complete variable domain (other parts from reference TRBV19 and TRBJ2-2): DGGITQSPKYLFRKEGQNVTLSCEQNLNHDAMYWYRQDPGQGLRLIYYSQIVNDFQKGDIAEGYSVSREKKESFPLTVTSAQKNPTAFYLCASSMRQGNTGELFFGEGSRLTVL.

The rearrangement uses TRBV20-1 and TRBJ2-3; 9 nucleotides match TRBD1. The CDR3 contains 14 residues. V was pared by 6 bases and J by 2 bases, with 6 bases of the junction left unmatched. Germline-derived CDR1 and CDR2 are DFQATT and SNEGSKA (reference sequence). CDR3 bases: TGCAGTGCAGCCGGGACAGGGAACACAGATACGCAGTATTTT. It specifies CSAAGTGNTDTQYF.

The chain joins TRBV18 to TRBJ1-4; a weak D match, TRBD1 (5 bases). Trimming took off 2 bases at V and 6 bases at J, with 10 bases between the two ends. CDR3 size: 14 residues. The germline CDR1 and CDR2 sequences are KGHSH and LQKENI. The CDR3 here is CASSPGPGDEKLFF. The CDR3 DNA reads TGTGCCAGCTCACCAGGTCCGGGGGATGAAAAACTGTTTTTT.

V gene TRBV20-1 combines with J gene TRBJ2-3; TRBD1 might be the D (6 bases). CDR1 is DFQATT and CDR2 is SNEGSKA in the germline V gene (reference sequence). CDR3 length equals 15 residues. V was shortened by 4 bases and J by 1 base, with 15 bases between the two germline ends. The DNA of the CDR3 is TGCAGTGCTAAAACAGGGCCCGGCCGCACAGATACGCAGTATTTT. Translating it yields CSAKTGPGRTDTQYF.